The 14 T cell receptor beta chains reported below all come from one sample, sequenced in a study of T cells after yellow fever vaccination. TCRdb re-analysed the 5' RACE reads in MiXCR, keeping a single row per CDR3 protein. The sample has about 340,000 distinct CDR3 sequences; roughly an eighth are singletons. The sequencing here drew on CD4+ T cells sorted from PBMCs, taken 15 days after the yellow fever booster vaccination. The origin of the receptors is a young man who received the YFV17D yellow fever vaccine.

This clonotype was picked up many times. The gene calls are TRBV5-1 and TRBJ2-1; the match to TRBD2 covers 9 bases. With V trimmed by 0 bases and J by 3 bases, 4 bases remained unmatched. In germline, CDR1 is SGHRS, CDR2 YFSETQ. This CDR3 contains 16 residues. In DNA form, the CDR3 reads TGCGCCAGCAGCTTGGATCTAGCGGGGATCTACAATGAGCAGTTCTTC. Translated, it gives CASSLDLAGIYNEQFF.

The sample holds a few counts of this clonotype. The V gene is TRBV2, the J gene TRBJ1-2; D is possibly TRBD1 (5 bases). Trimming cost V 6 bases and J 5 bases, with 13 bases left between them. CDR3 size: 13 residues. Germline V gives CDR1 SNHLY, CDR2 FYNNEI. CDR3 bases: TGTGCCAGCAGGGCCGGGGGAGATTATGGCTACACCTTC. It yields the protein CASRAGGDYGYTF.

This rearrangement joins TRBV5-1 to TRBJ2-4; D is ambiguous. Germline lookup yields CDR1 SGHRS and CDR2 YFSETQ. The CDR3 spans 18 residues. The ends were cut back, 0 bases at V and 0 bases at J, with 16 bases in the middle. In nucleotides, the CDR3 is TGCGCCAGCAGCTTGGGATTGGGTCGTATTTCAGCCAAAAACATTCAGTACTTC. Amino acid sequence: CASSLGLGRISAKNIQYF.

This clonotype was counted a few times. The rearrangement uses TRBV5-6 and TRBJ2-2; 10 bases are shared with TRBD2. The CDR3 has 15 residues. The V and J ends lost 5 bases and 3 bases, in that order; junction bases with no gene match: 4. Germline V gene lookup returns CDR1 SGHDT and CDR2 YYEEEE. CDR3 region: CASSRGLADTGELFF. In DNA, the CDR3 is TGTGCCAGCAGTAGAGGACTAGCGGACACCGGGGAGCTGTTTTTT.

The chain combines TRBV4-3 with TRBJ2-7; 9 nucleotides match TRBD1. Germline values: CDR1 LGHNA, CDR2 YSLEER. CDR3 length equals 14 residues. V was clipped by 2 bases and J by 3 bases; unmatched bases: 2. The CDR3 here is CASSQSTGGYEQYF. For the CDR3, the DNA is TGCGCCAGCAGCCAATCGACAGGGGGCTACGAGCAGTACTTC.

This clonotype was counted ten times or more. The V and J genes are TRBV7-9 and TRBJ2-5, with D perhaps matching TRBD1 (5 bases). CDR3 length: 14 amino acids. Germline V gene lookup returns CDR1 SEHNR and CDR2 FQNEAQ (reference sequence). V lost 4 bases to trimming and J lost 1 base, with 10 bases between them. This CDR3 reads CASSSRVLQETQYF. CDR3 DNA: TGTGCCAGCAGCTCCAGGGTTCTCCAAGAGACCCAGTACTTC.

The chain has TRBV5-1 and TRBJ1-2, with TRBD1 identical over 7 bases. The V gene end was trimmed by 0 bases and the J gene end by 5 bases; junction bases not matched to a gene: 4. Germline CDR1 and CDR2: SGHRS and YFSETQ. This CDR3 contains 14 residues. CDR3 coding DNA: TGCGCCAGCAGCTTGGAAGGGGGCACGTATGGCTACACCTTC. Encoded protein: CASSLEGGTYGYTF.

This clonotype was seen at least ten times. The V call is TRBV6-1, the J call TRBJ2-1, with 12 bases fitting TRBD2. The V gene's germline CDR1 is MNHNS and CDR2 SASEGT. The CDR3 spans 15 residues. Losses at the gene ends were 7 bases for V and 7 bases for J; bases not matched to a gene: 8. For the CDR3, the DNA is TGTGCCAGCATGTGGACTAGCGGGGTGGGAAATGAGCAGTTCTTC. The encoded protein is CASMWTSGVGNEQFF.

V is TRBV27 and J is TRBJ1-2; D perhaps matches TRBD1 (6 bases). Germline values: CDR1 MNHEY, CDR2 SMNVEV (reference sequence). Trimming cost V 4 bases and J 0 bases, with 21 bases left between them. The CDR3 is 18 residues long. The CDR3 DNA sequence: TGTGCCAGCAGTTCCCTCCGGCTACAGGGTTCCCCTAACTATGGCTACACCTTC. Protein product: CASSSLRLQGSPNYGYTF.

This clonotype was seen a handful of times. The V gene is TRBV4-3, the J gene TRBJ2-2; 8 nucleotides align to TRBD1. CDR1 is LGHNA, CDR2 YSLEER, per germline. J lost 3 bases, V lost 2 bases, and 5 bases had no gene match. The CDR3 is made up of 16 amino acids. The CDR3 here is CASSQYRGSDTGELFF. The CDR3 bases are TGCGCCAGCAGCCAATACAGGGGGAGTGACACCGGGGAGCTGTTTTTT.

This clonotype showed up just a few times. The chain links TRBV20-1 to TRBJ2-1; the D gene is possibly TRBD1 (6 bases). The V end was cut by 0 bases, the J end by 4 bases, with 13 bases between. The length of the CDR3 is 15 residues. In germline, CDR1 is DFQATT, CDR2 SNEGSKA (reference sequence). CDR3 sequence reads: CSARETGAVYNEQFF. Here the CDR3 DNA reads TGCAGTGCTAGAGAGACAGGCGCCGTATACAATGAGCAGTTCTTC.

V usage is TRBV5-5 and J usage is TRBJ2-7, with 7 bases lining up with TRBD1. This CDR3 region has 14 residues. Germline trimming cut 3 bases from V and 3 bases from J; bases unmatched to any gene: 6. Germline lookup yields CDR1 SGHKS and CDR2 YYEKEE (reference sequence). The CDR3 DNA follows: TGTGCCAGCAGCTCCTCCGGGACAGTCTACGAGCAGTACGTC. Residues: CASSSSGTVYEQYV.

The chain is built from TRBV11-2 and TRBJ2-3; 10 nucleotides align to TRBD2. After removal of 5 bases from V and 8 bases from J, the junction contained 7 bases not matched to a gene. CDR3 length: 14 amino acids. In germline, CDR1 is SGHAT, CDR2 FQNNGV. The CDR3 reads CASSSSGGIGTQYF. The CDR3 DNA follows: TGTGCCAGCAGCAGTAGCGGGGGGATCGGTACGCAGTATTTT.

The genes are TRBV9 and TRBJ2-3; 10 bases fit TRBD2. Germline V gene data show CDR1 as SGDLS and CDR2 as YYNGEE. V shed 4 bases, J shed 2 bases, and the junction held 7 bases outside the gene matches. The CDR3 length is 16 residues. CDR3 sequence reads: CASSPSGGLLTDTQYF. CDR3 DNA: TGTGCCAGCAGCCCTAGCGGGGGCCTCCTCACAGATACGCAGTATTTT.